This entry is about one T cell receptor beta chain. Its antigen specificity is not known. Base qualities are not at hand, and no much larger clone is one base apart. Receptor libraries were prepared by the immunoSEQ multiplex PCR assay. In the authors' own workflow: A statistical classification framework was built for diagnosing cytomegalovirus status from the catalog of TCR beta chain sequences. The source is immuneACCESS, and TCRdb retained only in-frame sequences with V and J called. Part of the clones is not carried over; for the studies checked, unresolved V genes explain less than half of this, and the remainder is unexplained. V and J calls and clone size are those listed in that table; D and trimming were worked out from the DNA. The sample table lists tens of thousands of clones, around 94% of them with a count of one. Together, the top ten hold 1.5% to 1.9% of the sample. Trimming accounts for 5 bases at V and 5 bases at J, while the number of junction bases matched to no gene is 17. The CDR3, cysteine through phenylalanine, is 18 amino acids long. Only the CDR3 DNA is retained, 54 bases long and in frame from the first base. Via the germline V gene (reference sequence), CDR1 is MNHEY and CDR2 SMNVEV.

The data are from a study of cytomegalovirus exposure and HLA in healthy donors (TCRdb year 2017). About the full investigation: The 650 to 750 repertoires of the first cohort and the 120 validation repertoires were produced on the same platform, according to a later analysis. To predict cytomegalovirus infection status, the study brought together high-throughput TCR immunosequencing, statistical association of individual TCRs with disease status, and machine learning. The study aimed to test whether signatures of past pathogen exposure could be identified by cataloging public T cell receptors. Besides the first cohort of about 730 subjects, a separate validation cohort made up of about 120 different subjects was used.

Donors formed part of the validation cohort, which comprised 120 or so subjects and was distinct from the first cohort of 550 to 850 subjects. General study outcomes and caveats: Subsequent analysis determined that TCRs grouped into clusters in the first cohort also showed a tendency toward co-occurrence across the 130 or so validation repertoires, and approximately 93% of cluster scores exceeded 0. Across donors, most TCR sequences were observed very rarely, whereas some public TCRs were present in many individuals. The classifier was reported to diagnose cytomegalovirus status with high specificity and sensitivity in both the original and validation cohorts. A later analysis had no HLA typing for the validation cohort, so co-occurrence there was scored across all 110 or so repertoires. The study gave a list of roughly 150 TCR beta chains associated with cytomegalovirus. It was suggested by the authors that the approach could potentially be generalized to other disease states and immunological phenotypes. Three of the identified cytomegalovirus-associated TCR beta chains were confirmed in vitro to be specific for cytomegalovirus antigens.

The sequence joins TRBV27 to TRBJ2-5, and 10 junctional nucleotides match TRBD2. The receptor's source is a man younger than 35 in good health and CMV-seropositive. Sequenced: PBMCs. The nucleotide sequence is TGTGCCAGCAGTCCTGAACGACTAGCGGGCGGGGGGCCGGAGACCCAGTACTTC. It encodes CASSPERLAGGGPETQYF.